Included here is one T cell receptor beta chain sequence, with context. This sample is drawn from a study of OX40 agonist ivuxolimab in advanced cancers. Turning to the study itself: Hepatocellular carcinoma, melanoma, renal cell or head and neck cancer occurred in dose-escalation patients.

TCRdb's copy holds only in-frame clones and misses some; the assay was immunoSEQ multiplex PCR. The sample has 40,000 to 55,000 clones, 88% seen once. Germline V gene data show CDR1 as SGHRS and CDR2 as YFSETQ. Trimming took 1 base from V and 5 from J, leaving 15 bases between them. The length of the CDR3 is 15 residues. Sample: CD4+ or CD8+ T cells sorted from blood, taken in a trial of the OX40 agonist ivuxolimab. The chain carries TRBV5-1 and TRBJ2-5; D remains ambiguous. This receptor was identified in an adult with an advanced solid tumor such as melanoma, head and neck, liver or kidney cancer. The CDR3 reads CASSLTISQEETQYF. The DNA of the CDR3 is TGCGCCAGCAGCTTGACGATTTCGCAAGAGGAGACCCAGTACTTC. Supplemented by reference TRBV5-1 and TRBJ2-5, the full variable domain reads KAGVTQTPRYLIKTRGQQVTLSCSPISGHRSVSWYQQTPGQGLQFLFEYFSETQRNKGNFPGRFSGRQFSNSRSEMNVSTLELGDSALYLCASSLTISQEETQYFGPGTRLLVL.